This T cell receptor beta chain was found in a study of cytomegalovirus exposure and HLA in healthy donors. Across the study: Prior work identified around 110 million unique TCR beta sequences in some 180 million T cells.

This clone was seen only once. Its target is not known. Germline-derived CDR1 and CDR2 are MNHEY and SVGAGI. This CDR3 has 16 amino acids. Unmatched junction bases numbered 7, after V lost 0 bases and J lost 6 bases. Whole-study results and caveats: A later analysis linked a missense DCLRE1C variant to TCR beta V- and J-gene trimming. Reports described diagnosis of cytomegalovirus status by the classifier as highly specific and sensitive.

60 Vbeta and 13 Jbeta primers were used in PCR. Some clones are missing from TCRdb's copy, which holds only in-frame ones; the method was immunoSEQ multiplex PCR. This sample has some 160,000 clones, with roughly 72% found just once. Sequencing was performed on PBMCs. The rearrangement joins TRBV6-5 to TRBJ2-1, with 8 bases fitting TRBD1. The receptor's source is a man in his forties in good health and CMV-seronegative. The CDR3 DNA is TGTGCCAGCAGTTACTCCTGGACAGGGTTCGTCAATGAGCAGTTCTTC. Translated: CASSYSWTGFVNEQFF.